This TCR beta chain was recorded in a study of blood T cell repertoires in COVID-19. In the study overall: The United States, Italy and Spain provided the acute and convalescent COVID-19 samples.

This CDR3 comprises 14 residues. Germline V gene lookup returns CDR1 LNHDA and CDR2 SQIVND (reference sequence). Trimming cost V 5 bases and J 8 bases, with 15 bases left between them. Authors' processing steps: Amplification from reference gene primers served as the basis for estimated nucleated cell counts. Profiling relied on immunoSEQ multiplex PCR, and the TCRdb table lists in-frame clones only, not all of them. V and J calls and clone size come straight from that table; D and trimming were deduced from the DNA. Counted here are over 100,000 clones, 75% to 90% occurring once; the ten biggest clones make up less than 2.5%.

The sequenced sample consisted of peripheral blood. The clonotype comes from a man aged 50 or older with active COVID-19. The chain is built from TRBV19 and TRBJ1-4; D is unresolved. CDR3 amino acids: CASSSTFTGEKLFF. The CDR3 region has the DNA TGTGCCAGTAGTTCCACCTTCACGGGGGAAAAACTGTTTTTT.